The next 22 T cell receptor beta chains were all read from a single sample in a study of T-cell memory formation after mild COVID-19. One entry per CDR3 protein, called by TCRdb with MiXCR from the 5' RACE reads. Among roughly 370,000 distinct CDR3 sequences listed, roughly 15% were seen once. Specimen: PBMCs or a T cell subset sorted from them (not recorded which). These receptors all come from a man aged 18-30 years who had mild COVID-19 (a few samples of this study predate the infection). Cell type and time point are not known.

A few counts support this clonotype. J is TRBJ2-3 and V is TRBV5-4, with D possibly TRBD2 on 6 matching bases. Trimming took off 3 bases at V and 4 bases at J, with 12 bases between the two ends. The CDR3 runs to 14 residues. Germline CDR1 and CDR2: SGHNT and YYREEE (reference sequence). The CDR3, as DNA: TGTGCCAGCAGCTGGGAGGCGGGGCCAGATACGCAGTATTTT. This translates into CASSWEAGPDTQYF.

Here the CDR3 DNA reads TGTGCCAGCAGCCCGCGGGGGGGCGGCGGCTACACCTTC. Protein: CASSPRGGGGYTF. The chain is built from TRBV7-9 and TRBJ1-2, with D possibly being TRBD1 (6 bases). With 5 bases removed from V and 8 bases from J, the gap between germline ends came to 15 bases. CDR3 length equals 13 residues. Germline V gene lookup returns CDR1 SEHNR and CDR2 FQNEAQ (reference sequence).

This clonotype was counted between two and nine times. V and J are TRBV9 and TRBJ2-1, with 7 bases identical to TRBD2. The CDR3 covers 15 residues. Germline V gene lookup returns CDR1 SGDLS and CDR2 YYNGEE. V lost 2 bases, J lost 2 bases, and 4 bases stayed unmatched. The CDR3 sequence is CASSVGSGAYNEQFF. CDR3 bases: TGTGCCAGCAGCGTTGGGAGCGGGGCCTACAATGAGCAGTTCTTC.

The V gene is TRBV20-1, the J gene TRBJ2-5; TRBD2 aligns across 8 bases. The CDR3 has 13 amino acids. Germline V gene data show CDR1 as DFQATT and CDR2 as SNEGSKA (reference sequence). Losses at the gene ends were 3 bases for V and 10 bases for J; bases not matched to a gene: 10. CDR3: CSARSGGTGDQYF. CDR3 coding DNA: TGCAGTGCTAGGTCGGGGGGGACTGGGGACCAGTACTTC.

The CDR3 here is CATAYGDTQYF. The DNA of the CDR3 is TGTGCCACCGCGTACGGGGATACGCAGTATTTT. The chain has TRBV24-1 and TRBJ2-3; D is undetermined. The germline V gene has CDR1 KGHDR and CDR2 SFDVKD. This CDR3 has 11 residues. V was pared by 9 bases and J by 6 bases, with 9 bases between.

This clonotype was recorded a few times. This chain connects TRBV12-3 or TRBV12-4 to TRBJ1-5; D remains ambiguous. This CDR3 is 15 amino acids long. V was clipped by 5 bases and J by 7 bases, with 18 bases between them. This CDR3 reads CASSRRGGRPQPQHF. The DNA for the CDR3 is TGTGCCAGCAGTCGTCGTGGCGGGAGGCCCCAGCCCCAGCATTTT.

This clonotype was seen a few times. The DNA of the CDR3 is TGCGCCAGCAGCTTGGTTATTGGGGGTAACGGCGGCTACACCTTC. It specifies CASSLVIGGNGGYTF. The J gene is TRBJ1-2, the V gene TRBV5-1; tentative D call: TRBD1 (5 bases). The V gene's germline CDR1 is SGHRS and CDR2 YFSETQ. V shed 0 bases and J shed 8 bases, with 17 bases lying between them. The CDR3 extends over 15 amino acids. Full variable domain (missing parts from reference TRBV5-1 and TRBJ1-2): KAGVTQTPRYLIKTRGQQVTLSCSPISGHRSVSWYQQTPGQGLQFLFEYFSETQRNKGNFPGRFSGRQFSNSRSEMNVSTLELGDSALYLCASSLVIGGNGGYTFGSGTRLTVV.

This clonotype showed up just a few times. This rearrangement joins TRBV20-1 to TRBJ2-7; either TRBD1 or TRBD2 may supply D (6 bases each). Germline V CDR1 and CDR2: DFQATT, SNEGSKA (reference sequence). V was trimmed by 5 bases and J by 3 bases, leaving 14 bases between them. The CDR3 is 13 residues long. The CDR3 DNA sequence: TGCAGTGCTCGCTCTGAGGGGGGCTACGAGCAGTACGTC. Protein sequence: CSARSEGGYEQYV.

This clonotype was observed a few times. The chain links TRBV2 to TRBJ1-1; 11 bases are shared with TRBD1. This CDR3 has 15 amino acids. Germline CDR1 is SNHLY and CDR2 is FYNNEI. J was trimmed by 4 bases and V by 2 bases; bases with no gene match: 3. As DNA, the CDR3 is TGTGCCAGCAGTGAAAGGGGGACAGGGGGCACTGAAGCTTTCTTT. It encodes CASSERGTGGTEAFF.

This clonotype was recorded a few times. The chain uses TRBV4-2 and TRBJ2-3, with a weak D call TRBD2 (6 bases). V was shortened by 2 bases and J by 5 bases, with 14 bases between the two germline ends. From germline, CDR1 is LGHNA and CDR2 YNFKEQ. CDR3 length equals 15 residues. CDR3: CASSQTTGRGDTQYF. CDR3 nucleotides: TGTGCCAGCAGCCAAACGACGGGGCGGGGAGATACGCAGTATTTT.

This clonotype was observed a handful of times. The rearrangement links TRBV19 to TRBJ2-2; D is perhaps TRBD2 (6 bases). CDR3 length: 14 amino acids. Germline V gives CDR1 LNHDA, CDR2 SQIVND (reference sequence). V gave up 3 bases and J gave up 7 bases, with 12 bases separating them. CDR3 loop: CASSIAGRIGELFF. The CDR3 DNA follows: TGTGCCAGTAGTATCGCAGGGAGGATCGGGGAGCTGTTTTTT.

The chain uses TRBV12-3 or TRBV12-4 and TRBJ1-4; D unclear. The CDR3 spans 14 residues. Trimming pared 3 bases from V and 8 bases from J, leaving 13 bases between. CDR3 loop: CASSLMAFGEKLFF. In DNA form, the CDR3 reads TGTGCCAGCAGTTTGATGGCCTTCGGGGAAAAACTGTTTTTT.

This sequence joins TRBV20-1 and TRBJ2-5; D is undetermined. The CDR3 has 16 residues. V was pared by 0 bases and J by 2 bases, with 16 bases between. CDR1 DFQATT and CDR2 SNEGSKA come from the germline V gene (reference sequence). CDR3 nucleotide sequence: TGCAGTGCTAGAGACTGGACCGGTTACCAACAAGAGACCCAGTACTTC. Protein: CSARDWTGYQQETQYF.

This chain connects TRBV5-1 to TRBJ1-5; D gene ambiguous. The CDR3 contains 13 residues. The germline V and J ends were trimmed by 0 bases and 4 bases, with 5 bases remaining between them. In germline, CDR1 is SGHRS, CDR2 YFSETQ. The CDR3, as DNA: TGCGCCAGCAGCTTGGATTTAAATCAGCCCCAGCATTTT. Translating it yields CASSLDLNQPQHF.

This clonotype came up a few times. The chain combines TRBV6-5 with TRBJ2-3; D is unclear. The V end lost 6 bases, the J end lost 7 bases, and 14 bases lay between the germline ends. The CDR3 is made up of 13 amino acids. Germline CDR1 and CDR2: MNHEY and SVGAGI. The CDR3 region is CASSSTSRYTQYF. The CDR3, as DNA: TGTGCCAGCAGCTCGACGAGCCGGTATACGCAGTATTTT.

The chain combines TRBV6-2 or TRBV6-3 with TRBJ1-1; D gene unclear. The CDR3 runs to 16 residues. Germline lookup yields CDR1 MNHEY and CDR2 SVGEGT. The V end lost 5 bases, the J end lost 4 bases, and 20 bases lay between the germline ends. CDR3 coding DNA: TGTGCCAGCAGTGACCTTGGTACGACCGCTACCACTGAAGCTTTCTTT. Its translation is CASSDLGTTATTEAFF.

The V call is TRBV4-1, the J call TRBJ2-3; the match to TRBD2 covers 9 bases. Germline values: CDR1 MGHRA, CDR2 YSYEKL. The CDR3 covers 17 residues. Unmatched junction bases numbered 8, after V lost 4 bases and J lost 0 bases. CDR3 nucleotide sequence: TGCGCCAGCAGCCCCCTTGGGAGCGGGGGGAGCACAGATACGCAGTATTTT. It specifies CASSPLGSGGSTDTQYF.

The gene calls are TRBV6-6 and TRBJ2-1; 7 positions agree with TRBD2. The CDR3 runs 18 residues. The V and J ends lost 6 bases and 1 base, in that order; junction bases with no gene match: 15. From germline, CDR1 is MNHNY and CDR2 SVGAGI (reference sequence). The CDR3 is CASRGPREAGSSYNEQFF. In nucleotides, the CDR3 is TGTGCCAGCAGAGGCCCTAGGGAAGCGGGGAGTTCCTACAATGAGCAGTTCTTC.

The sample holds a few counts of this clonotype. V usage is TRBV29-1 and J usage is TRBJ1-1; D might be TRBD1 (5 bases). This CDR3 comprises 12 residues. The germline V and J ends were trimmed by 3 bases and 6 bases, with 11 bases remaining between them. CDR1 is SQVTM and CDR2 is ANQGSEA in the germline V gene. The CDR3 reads CSVDPMGAEAFF. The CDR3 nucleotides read TGCAGCGTTGACCCCATGGGGGCTGAAGCTTTCTTT. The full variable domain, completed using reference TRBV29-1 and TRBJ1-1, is SAVISQKPSRDICQRGTSLTIQCQVDSQVTMMFWYRQQPGQSLTLIATANQGSEATYESGFVIDKFPISRPNLTFSTLTVSNMSPEDSSIYLCSVDPMGAEAFFGQGTRLTVV.

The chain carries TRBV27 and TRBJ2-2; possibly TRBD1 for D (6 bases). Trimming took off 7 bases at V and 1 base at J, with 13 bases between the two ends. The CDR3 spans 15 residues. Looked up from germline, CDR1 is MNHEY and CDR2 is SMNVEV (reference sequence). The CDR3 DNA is TGTGCCAGCACCCAGGGGCCTTTGAACACCGGGGAGCTGTTTTTT. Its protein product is CASTQGPLNTGELFF.

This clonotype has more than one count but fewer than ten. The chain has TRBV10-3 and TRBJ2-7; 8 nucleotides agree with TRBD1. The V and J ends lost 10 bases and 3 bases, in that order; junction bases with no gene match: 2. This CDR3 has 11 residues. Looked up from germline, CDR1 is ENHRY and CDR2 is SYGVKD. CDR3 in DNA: TGTGCCACGGGACAGGTCTACGAGCAGTACTTC. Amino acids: CATGQVYEQYF.

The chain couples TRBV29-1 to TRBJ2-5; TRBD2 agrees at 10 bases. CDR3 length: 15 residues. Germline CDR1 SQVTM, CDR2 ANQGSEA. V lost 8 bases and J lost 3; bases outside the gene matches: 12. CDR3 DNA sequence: TGCAGCTCATCATTGGTAGCGGGGGGAGAAGAGACCCAGTACTTC. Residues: CSSSLVAGGEETQYF.